The table lists the clone carrying this TCR beta chain with a few counts. Using a J-beta primer mix together with a sample-barcoded 5' primer, a second PCR was run for about 6 to 11 cycles. One entry per CDR3 protein, called by TCRdb with MiXCR from the 5' RACE reads. The sample contains hundreds of thousands of distinct CDR3 sequences, 40% to 45% of which appear only once. Per individual sample, total RNA of at least 5.5 micrograms was extracted. These data come from a study of blood T cells in healthy people across ages. The CDR3 covers 14 residues. Per germline, CDR1 LGHNA and CDR2 YNFKEQ. V lost 4 bases and J lost 6, with 12 bases in between.

The source material was blood. The chain employs TRBV4-2 and TRBJ1-4; D is unclear. The clonotype comes from a man older than 75 in good health. The CDR3 DNA is TGTGCCAGCAGCCGACGAAGGAACGATGAAAAACTGTTTTTT. Its protein is CASSRRRNDEKLFF.